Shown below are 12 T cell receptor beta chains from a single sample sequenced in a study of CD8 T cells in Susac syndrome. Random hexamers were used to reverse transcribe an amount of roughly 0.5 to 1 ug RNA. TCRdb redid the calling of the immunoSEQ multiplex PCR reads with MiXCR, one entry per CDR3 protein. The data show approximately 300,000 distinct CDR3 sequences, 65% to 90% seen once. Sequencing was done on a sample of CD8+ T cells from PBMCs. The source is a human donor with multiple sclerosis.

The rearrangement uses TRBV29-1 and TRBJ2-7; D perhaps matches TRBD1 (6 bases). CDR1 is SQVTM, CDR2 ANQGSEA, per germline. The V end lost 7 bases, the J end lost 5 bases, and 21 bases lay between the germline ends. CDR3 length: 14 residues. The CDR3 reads CSAVQVGRGNEQYF. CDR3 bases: TGCAGCGCCGTTCAAGTGGGCAGGGGCAACGAGCAGTACTTC.

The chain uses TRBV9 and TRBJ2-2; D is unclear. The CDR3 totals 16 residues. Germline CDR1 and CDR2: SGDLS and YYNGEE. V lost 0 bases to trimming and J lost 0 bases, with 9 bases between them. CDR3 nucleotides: TGTGCCAGCAGCGTAGCTAACCTAGCGAACACCGGGGAGCTGTTTTTT. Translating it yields CASSVANLANTGELFF.

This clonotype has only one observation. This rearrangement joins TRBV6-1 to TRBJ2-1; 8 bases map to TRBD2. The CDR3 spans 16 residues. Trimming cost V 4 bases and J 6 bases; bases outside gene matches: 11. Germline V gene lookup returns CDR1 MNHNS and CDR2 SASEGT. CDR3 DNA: TGTGCCAGCAGTGGGACGGGACTAGATGGCGGCAATGAGCAGTTCTTC. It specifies CASSGTGLDGGNEQFF.

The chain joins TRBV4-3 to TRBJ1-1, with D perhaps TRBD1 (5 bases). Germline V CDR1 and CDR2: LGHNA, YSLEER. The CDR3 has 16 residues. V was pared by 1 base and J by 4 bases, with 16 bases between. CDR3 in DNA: TGCGCCAGCAGCCAAGCGGTGGGACCGGTCGCCACTGAAGCTTTCTTT. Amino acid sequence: CASSQAVGPVATEAFF.

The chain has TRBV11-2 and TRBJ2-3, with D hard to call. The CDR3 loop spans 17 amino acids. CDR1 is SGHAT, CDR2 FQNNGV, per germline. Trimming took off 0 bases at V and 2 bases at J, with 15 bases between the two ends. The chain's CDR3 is CASSLDYARTFTDTQYF. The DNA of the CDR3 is TGTGCCAGCAGCTTAGATTACGCCAGGACCTTCACAGATACGCAGTATTTT. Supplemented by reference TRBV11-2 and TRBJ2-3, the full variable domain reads EAGVAQSPRYKIIEKRQSVAFWCNPISGHATLYWYQQILGQGPKLLIQFQNNGVVDDSQLPKDRFSAERLKGVDSTLKIQPAKLEDSAVYLCASSLDYARTFTDTQYFGPGTRLTVL.

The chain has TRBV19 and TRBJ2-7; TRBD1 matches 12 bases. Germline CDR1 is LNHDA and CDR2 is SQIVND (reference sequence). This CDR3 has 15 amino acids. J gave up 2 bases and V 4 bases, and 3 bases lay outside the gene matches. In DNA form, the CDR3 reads TGTGCCAGTAGTACCGGGACAGGGGGCCCCTACGAGCAGTACTTC. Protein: CASSTGTGGPYEQYF.

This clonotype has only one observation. CDR3 coding DNA: TGTGCCAGCTCACCGACCGGGACAGGAATGAACACTGAAGCTTTCTTT. This sequence encodes CASSPTGTGMNTEAFF. The chain uses TRBV18 and TRBJ1-1; 8 nucleotides align to TRBD1. The CDR3 extends over 16 amino acids. The V segment lost 3 bases and the J segment 0 bases; nucleotides outside the gene matches: 6. Germline CDR1 KGHSH, CDR2 LQKENI. The full variable domain, completed using reference TRBV18 and TRBJ1-1, is NAGVMQNPRHLVRRRGQEARLRCSPMKGHSHVYWYRQLPEEGLKFMVYLQKENIIDESGMPKERFSAEFPKEGPSILRIQQVVRGDSAAYFCASSPTGTGMNTEAFFGQGTRLTVV.

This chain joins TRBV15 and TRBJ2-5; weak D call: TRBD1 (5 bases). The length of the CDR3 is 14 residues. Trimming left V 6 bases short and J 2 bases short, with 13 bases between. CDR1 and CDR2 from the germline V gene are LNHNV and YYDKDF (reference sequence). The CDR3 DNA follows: TGTGCCACCAGAGGGGCCGCGGAACAAGAGACCCAGTACTTC. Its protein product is CATRGAAEQETQYF.

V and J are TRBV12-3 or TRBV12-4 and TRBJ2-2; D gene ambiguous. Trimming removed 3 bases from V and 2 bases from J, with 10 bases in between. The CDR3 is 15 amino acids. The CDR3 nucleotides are TGTGCCAGCAGTTTCGAGCAACGTAACACCGGGGAGCTGTTTTTT. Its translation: CASSFEQRNTGELFF.

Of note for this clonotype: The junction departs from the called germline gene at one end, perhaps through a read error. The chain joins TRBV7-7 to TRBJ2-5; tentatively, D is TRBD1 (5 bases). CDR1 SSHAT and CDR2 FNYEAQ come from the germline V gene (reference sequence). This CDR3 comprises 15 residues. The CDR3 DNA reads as TGTGCTAGCAGCTCGATAGACGACAGCCAAGAGACCCAGTACTTC. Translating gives CASSSIDDSQETQYF.

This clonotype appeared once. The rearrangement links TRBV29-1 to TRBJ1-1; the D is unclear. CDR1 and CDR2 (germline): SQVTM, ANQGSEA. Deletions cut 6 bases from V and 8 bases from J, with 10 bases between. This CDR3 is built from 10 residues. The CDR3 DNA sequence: TGCAGCGTCGACACGTACGAAGCTTTCTTT. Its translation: CSVDTYEAFF.

The CDR3 DNA reads as TGCGCCAGCAGCCATTCTCTTCGACAGGGCCCCAACTATGGCTACACCTTC. This gives the protein CASSHSLRQGPNYGYTF. The V gene is TRBV4-3, the J gene TRBJ1-2; 7 positions agree with TRBD1. Germline V gene lookup returns CDR1 LGHNA and CDR2 YSLEER. V shed 3 bases and J 2 bases; nucleotides not matched to a gene: 12. The CDR3 is 17 amino acids.